Listed here are 31 T cell receptor beta chains from one sample, sequenced in a study of blood T cell repertoires in COVID-19. The method was immunoSEQ multiplex PCR; TCRdb's version includes in-frame clones alone and lacks a portion of them. The sample has a few hundred thousand clones, roughly 87% seen once. Sequencing was done on a sample of PBMCs or T cells enriched from blood (not recorded which). All receptors come from a woman under 30 who had recovered from COVID-19.

The gene calls are TRBV3-1 (or the pseudogene TRBV3-2) and TRBJ2-1; 9 bases line up with TRBD2. Trimming at V came to 6 bases and at J to 8 bases, leaving 11 bases not matched to a gene. Germline lookup yields CDR1 LGHDT and CDR2 YNNKEL (reference sequence). The CDR3 is 15 amino acids. Here the CDR3 reads CASRKAPSGTDEQFF. CDR3 DNA: TGTGCCAGCAGGAAAGCGCCTAGCGGGACCGATGAGCAGTTCTTC.

V gene TRBV28 combines with J gene TRBJ1-1, with 11 bases that match TRBD1. The J segment lost 8 bases and the V segment lost 1 base, leaving 6 bases of the junction unmatched. Per the germline V gene, CDR1 is MDHEN and CDR2 is SYDVKM. The CDR3 is 15 residues long. The CDR3 DNA sequence: TGTGCCAGCAGTTTATCGAGGACAGGGGGCGCGGAAGCTTTCTTT. This codes for CASSLSRTGGAEAFF.

V and J are TRBV2 and TRBJ1-6, with D maybe TRBD1 (6 bases). Trimming left V 8 bases short and J 1 base short, with 12 bases between. The CDR3 consists of 15 residues. The germline CDR1 and CDR2 sequences are SNHLY and FYNNEI. DNA of the CDR3: TGTGCCAGCCGAGAACAGGGTTCCTATAATTCACCCCTCCACTTT. Translation: CASREQGSYNSPLHF.

The chain joins TRBV7-2 to TRBJ2-3; 7 bases map to TRBD1. Germline trimming cut 0 bases from V and 2 bases from J; bases unmatched to any gene: 8. CDR1 and CDR2 from the germline V gene are SGHTA and FQGNSA. The CDR3 contains 17 residues. DNA of the CDR3: TGTGCCAGCAGCTTAGCGCACAGGGGTCCCCTCACAGATACGCAGTATTTT. Protein product: CASSLAHRGPLTDTQYF.

V gene TRBV7-8 combines with J gene TRBJ2-5; no clear D. The CDR3 sequence is 13 residues long. Germline values: CDR1 SGHVS, CDR2 FQNEAQ. V was cut by 5 bases and J by 2 bases, with 9 bases left in between. The CDR3 region is CASSLRTQETQYF. The CDR3 DNA reads TGTGCCAGCAGCCTACGAACTCAAGAGACCCAGTACTTC.

The chain links TRBV5-6 to TRBJ1-6, with 8 bases identical to TRBD1. The germline gives CDR1 SGHDT, CDR2 YYEEEE. V gave up 0 bases and J gave up 9 bases; unmatched junction bases: 5. The CDR3 is made up of 15 amino acids. The CDR3 here is CASSLAGTGFSPLHF. The CDR3 DNA reads as TGTGCCAGCAGCTTGGCCGGGACAGGATTTTCACCCCTCCACTTT.

The genes are TRBV7-2 and TRBJ2-1; possibly TRBD2 for D (6 bases). The V gene lost 5 bases and the J gene lost 5 bases, with 13 bases spanning the gap. Germline lookup yields CDR1 SGHTA and CDR2 FQGNSA. The CDR3 has 14 amino acids. The CDR3 bases are TGTGCCAGCAGCCTAATCCCGGGAGACAATGAGCAGTTCTTC. As protein: CASSLIPGDNEQFF.

This chain uses TRBV28 with TRBJ1-6; no reliable D call. This CDR3 spans 12 amino acids. V lost 4 bases, J lost 7 bases, and 5 bases lay in between. Germline V gene sequence: CDR1 MDHEN, CDR2 SYDVKM. CDR3 sequence reads: CASSSGNSPLHF. CDR3 nucleotide sequence: TGTGCCAGCAGTTCGGGAAATTCACCCCTCCACTTT.

The chain employs TRBV5-4 and TRBJ2-3, with a tentative D call TRBD2 (6 bases). The CDR3 has 14 amino acids. Germline assignment: CDR1 SGHNT and CDR2 YYREEE (reference sequence). Trimming took off 3 bases at V and 2 bases at J, with 10 bases between the two ends. The CDR3 bases are TGTGCCAGCAGCTGGGACTCTTACACAGATACGCAGTATTTT. It codes for CASSWDSYTDTQYF.

The chain is built from TRBV6-5 and TRBJ2-1; 10 bases are shared with TRBD2. Looked up from germline, CDR1 is MNHEY and CDR2 is SVGAGI. V trimming: 6 bases; J trimming: 5 bases; junction bases outside the gene matches: 7. The CDR3 has 15 amino acids. CDR3 in DNA: TGTGCCAGCAGGAAACGACTAGCGGGTGACAATGAGCAGTTCTTC. Protein: CASRKRLAGDNEQFF.

This clone has a single count. The chain links TRBV19 to TRBJ2-5, with TRBD2 as a possible D gene (6 bases). V shed 1 base and J shed 3 bases, with 12 bases lying between them. Per germline, CDR1 LNHDA and CDR2 SQIVND (reference sequence). The CDR3 has 15 residues. The CDR3 coding sequence is TGTGCCAGTAGTATAGCCCGGGACTGGGAAGAGACCCAGTACTTC. Amino acids: CASSIARDWEETQYF.

This clone turned up a few times. This chain links TRBV29-1 with TRBJ1-2; the D is unclear. The V gene lost 3 bases and the J gene lost 7 bases, with 9 bases spanning the gap. Germline CDR1 reads SQVTM; CDR2 reads ANQGSEA. The CDR3 totals 11 residues. The CDR3: CSVDHGGGYTF. As DNA, the CDR3 is TGCAGCGTTGACCACGGCGGTGGCTACACCTTC.

This chain connects TRBV19 to TRBJ1-1, with unresolved D. The CDR3 is made up of 14 amino acids. V lost 2 bases and J lost 5, with 12 bases in between. CDR1 is LNHDA, CDR2 SQIVND, per germline (reference sequence). The CDR3 bases are TGTGCCAGTAGTATATCGGAGGGATGGACTGAAGCTTTCTTT. Its protein is CASSISEGWTEAFF.

V usage is TRBV6-6 and J usage is TRBJ2-7; 9 bases fit TRBD1. CDR3 length: 14 amino acids. J lost 5 bases, V lost 6 bases, and 8 bases had no gene match. CDR1 is MNHNY, CDR2 SVGAGI, per germline (reference sequence). The CDR3 loop reads CASSPTTGGNEQYF. DNA of the CDR3: TGTGCCAGCAGCCCTACCACAGGGGGCAACGAGCAGTACTTC.

This clone came up once. The V gene is TRBV5-1, the J gene TRBJ2-4, with D perhaps TRBD1 (6 bases). CDR3 size: 14 residues. The V gene's germline CDR1 is SGHRS and CDR2 YFSETQ. Trimming left V 4 bases short and J 2 bases short, with 10 bases between. CDR3 amino acids: CASSKQGSKNIQYF. Here the CDR3 DNA reads TGCGCCAGCAGCAAACAGGGCTCCAAAAACATTCAGTACTTC. The full variable domain, its missing parts supplied by reference TRBV5-1 and TRBJ2-4, is KAGVTQTPRYLIKTRGQQVTLSCSPISGHRSVSWYQQTPGQGLQFLFEYFSETQRNKGNFPGRFSGRQFSNSRSEMNVSTLELGDSALYLCASSKQGSKNIQYFGAGTRLSVL.

The chain couples TRBV4-1 to TRBJ1-3; the D is unclear. Trimming removed 3 bases at V and 0 bases at J, with 15 bases between. The CDR3 totals 17 residues. Germline CDR1 reads MGHRA; CDR2 reads YSYEKL. As DNA, the CDR3 is TGCGCCAGCAGCCACCTCTTGCGACGGGTCTCTGGAAACACCATATATTTT. Its protein product is CASSHLLRRVSGNTIYF.

V and J are TRBV13 and TRBJ1-1; TRBD1 is a possible D gene (5 bases). Germline CDR1 is PRHDT and CDR2 is FYEKMQ (reference sequence). The CDR3 runs to 13 residues. V was clipped by 1 base and J by 7 bases, with 10 bases between them. The DNA of the CDR3 is TGTGCCAGCAGCTTAGAAGGGGCGGTTGAAGCTTTCTTT. Translating gives CASSLEGAVEAFF.

J is TRBJ1-1 and V is TRBV6-2 or TRBV6-3; weak D call: TRBD1 (5 bases). Deletions cut 6 bases from V and 0 bases from J, with 17 bases between. The CDR3 is 16 amino acids. Germline values: CDR1 MNHEY, CDR2 SVGEGT. This CDR3 is CASSPSVGHMNTEAFF. In DNA, the CDR3 is TGTGCCAGCAGCCCTTCGGTGGGGCACATGAACACTGAAGCTTTCTTT.

The J gene is TRBJ1-2, the V gene TRBV11-2; unclear D gene. CDR3 size: 16 residues. Germline V gene data show CDR1 as SGHAT and CDR2 as FQNNGV. The germline V and J ends were trimmed by 5 bases and 8 bases, with 24 bases remaining between them. CDR3 protein: CASSRLPTRVSEGYTF. CDR3 nucleotides: TGTGCCAGCAGCCGGCTGCCCACGAGGGTTTCGGAGGGCTACACCTTC.

J is TRBJ1-2 and V is TRBV5-1, with 8 bases identical to TRBD1. Germline lookup yields CDR1 SGHRS and CDR2 YFSETQ. The CDR3 contains 13 residues. J lost 6 bases, V lost 4 bases, and 5 bases had no gene match. CDR3 loop: CASSLETGDGYTF. CDR3 nucleotide sequence: TGCGCCAGCAGCCTGGAGACAGGGGATGGCTACACCTTC.

The chain couples TRBV4-2 to TRBJ2-2; perhaps TRBD2 as D (5 bases). The CDR3 extends over 15 amino acids. The V gene's germline CDR1 is LGHNA and CDR2 YNFKEQ. Trimming pared 4 bases from V and 4 bases from J, leaving 13 bases between. The CDR3 spells CASSPDPAGTGELFF. Written as DNA, the CDR3 is TGTGCCAGCAGCCCCGACCCGGCGGGCACCGGGGAGCTGTTTTTT.

The chain uses TRBV7-9 and TRBJ1-5; the D gene is possibly TRBD1 (6 bases). This CDR3 has 14 residues. Germline values: CDR1 SEHNR, CDR2 FQNEAQ (reference sequence). V lost 5 bases and J lost 3, with 11 bases in between. In nucleotides, the CDR3 is TGTGCCAGCAGCCCCACAGGGAACAATCAGCCCCAGCATTTT. Translating gives CASSPTGNNQPQHF.

The V gene is TRBV5-5, the J gene TRBJ1-1; TRBD1 aligns across 7 bases. The CDR3 is 15 residues long. Trimming took 0 bases from V and 5 from J; bases not matched to a gene: 7. Germline V gene sequence: CDR1 SGHKS, CDR2 YYEKEE (reference sequence). CDR3 nucleotides: TGTGCCAGCAGCTTGGGAGGGGGCTGGGGAACTGAAGCTTTCTTT. Protein sequence: CASSLGGGWGTEAFF.

V gene TRBV7-9 combines with J gene TRBJ1-4; 7 bases agree with TRBD1. CDR1 SEHNR and CDR2 FQNEAQ come from the germline V gene (reference sequence). This CDR3 is 14 amino acids long. V lost 5 bases, J lost 10 bases, and 10 bases stayed unmatched. DNA of the CDR3: TGTGCCAGCAGCGAACGGACAGGCGATGGAAAACTGTTTTTT. This sequence encodes CASSERTGDGKLFF.

The CDR3 reads CASSLAPNTEAFF. The CDR3 DNA is TGTGCCAGCAGCTTAGCGCCGAACACTGAAGCTTTCTTT. V is TRBV7-3 and J is TRBJ1-1; D is unclear. Germline assignment: CDR1 SGHTA and CDR2 FQGTGA. This CDR3 has 13 amino acids. Trimming took 2 bases from V and 1 from J, leaving 5 bases between them. Together with reference TRBV7-3 and TRBJ1-1, the CDR3 gives the full variable domain: GAGVSQTPSNKVTEKGKYVELRCDPISGHTALYWYRQSLGQGPEFLIYFQGTGAADDSGLPNDRFFAVRPEGSVSTLKIQRTERGDSAVYLCASSLAPNTEAFFGQGTRLTVV.

In regard to this clone: The junction does not match germline at one end; this may be a read error. The V gene is TRBV7-2, the J gene TRBJ1-2; 7 nucleotides match TRBD1. Germline CDR1 SGHTA, CDR2 FQGNSA. The CDR3 is 17 residues long. The CDR3 region is CASSLADDLTGQNGYTF. The CDR3 region has the DNA TGTGCCAGCAGCCTAGCGGATGACCTCACGGGACAGAATGGCTACACCTTC.

The chain combines TRBV9 with TRBJ1-5; D not resolved. This CDR3 has 17 residues. CDR1 SGDLS and CDR2 YYNGEE come from the germline V gene. The germline V and J ends were trimmed by 0 bases and 6 bases, with 19 bases remaining between them. In DNA form, the CDR3 reads TGTGCCAGCAGCGTAGTCGGTGGAGGTTCAGGAGGTCAGCCCCAGCATTTT. Translated: CASSVVGGGSGGQPQHF. Using reference TRBV9 and TRBJ1-5 for the parts outside the CDR3, the full variable domain is DSGVTQTPKHLITATGQRVTLRCSPRSGDLSVYWYQQSLDQGLQFLIQYYNGEERAKGNILERFSAQQFPDLHSELNLSSLELGDSALYFCASSVVGGGSGGQPQHFGDGTRLSIL.

This rearrangement joins TRBV28 to TRBJ1-1; D perhaps matches TRBD1 (5 bases). The CDR3 loop spans 12 amino acids. Trimming left V 5 bases short and J 12 bases short, with 16 bases between. Germline CDR1 MDHEN, CDR2 SYDVKM. CDR3 sequence: CASSLGPRTTFF. The CDR3 nucleotides read TGTGCCAGCAGTCTGGGGCCCAGGACTACTTTCTTT.

The chain is built from TRBV28 and TRBJ2-7, with D perhaps matching TRBD1 (5 bases). V dropped 5 bases and J dropped 3 bases, with 14 bases sitting between them. Germline CDR1 reads MDHEN; CDR2 reads SYDVKM. This CDR3 comprises 14 residues. CDR3 sequence: CASSPRQGLYEQYF. In DNA form, the CDR3 reads TGTGCCAGCAGTCCAAGGCAGGGTCTCTACGAGCAGTACTTC.

J is TRBJ2-1 and V is TRBV7-2, with D uncertain. This CDR3 comprises 15 residues. Looked up from germline, CDR1 is SGHTA and CDR2 is FQGNSA. V dropped 1 base and J dropped 10 bases, with 17 bases sitting between them. The CDR3 region is CASSLGPLLAYEQFF. For the CDR3, the DNA is TGTGCCAGCAGCTTAGGTCCCCTCTTAGCCTACGAGCAGTTCTTC.

J is TRBJ1-1 and V is TRBV4-3; 7 bases line up with TRBD1. The germline CDR1 and CDR2 sequences are LGHNA and YSLEER. The CDR3 consists of 15 residues. V lost 6 bases, J lost 4 bases, and 11 bases stayed unmatched. The CDR3 coding sequence is TGCGCCAGCAGTCGCTCCGGACAGGCTCCCACTGAAGCTTTCTTT. Its protein is CASSRSGQAPTEAFF.